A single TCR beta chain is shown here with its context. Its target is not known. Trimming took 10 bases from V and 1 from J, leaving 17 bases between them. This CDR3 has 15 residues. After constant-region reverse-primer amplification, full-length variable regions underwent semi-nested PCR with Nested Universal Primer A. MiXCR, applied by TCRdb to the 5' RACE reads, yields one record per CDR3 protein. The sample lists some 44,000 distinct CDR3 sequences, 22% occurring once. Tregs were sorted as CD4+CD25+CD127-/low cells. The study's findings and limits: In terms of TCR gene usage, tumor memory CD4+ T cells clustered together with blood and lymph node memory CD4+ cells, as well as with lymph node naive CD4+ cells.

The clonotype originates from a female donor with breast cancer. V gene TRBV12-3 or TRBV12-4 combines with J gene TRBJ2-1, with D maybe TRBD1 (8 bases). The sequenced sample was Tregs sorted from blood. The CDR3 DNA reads TGTGCCAACAGGGGGGGGCCTGGTTCCTACAATGAGCAGTTCTTC. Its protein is CANRGGPGSYNEQFF.